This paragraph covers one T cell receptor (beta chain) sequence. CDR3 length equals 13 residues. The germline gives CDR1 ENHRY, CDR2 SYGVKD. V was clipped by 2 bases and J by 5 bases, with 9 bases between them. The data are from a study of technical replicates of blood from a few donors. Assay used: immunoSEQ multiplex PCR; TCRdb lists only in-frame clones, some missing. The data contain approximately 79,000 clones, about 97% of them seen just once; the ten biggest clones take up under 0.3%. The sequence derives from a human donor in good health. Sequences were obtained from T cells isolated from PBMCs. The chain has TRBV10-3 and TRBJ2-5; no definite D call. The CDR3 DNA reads TGTGCCATCAGTGAGGCTACCGCGGAGACCCAGTACTTC. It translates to CAISEATAETQYF.